The rows below give T cell receptor beta chains drawn from one sample of a study of identical twins. TCRdb fed the 5' RACE reads into MiXCR, producing one record per CDR3 protein. The repertoire includes approximately 490,000 distinct CDR3 sequences, about a fifth of them detected once, and about 0.5% sits in the top ten. The same specimen was also included in a second study, on yellow fever vaccine responses in identical twins.

The sample taken for sequencing was CD4+ T cells sorted from blood. These receptors were taken from a woman between 18 and 29 years old in good health. Both conserved end residues are part of each CDR3. Each record gives: V gene, CDR3 length, clone size, J gene, D gene, CDR3 DNA, CDR3 protein. D genes are given only for firm matches. Where a row states a size, it is once, few, many or the class of an expanded clone; other rows omit it.

TRBV13	14	NA	TRBJ2-2	TRBD2	TGTGCCAGCAGCCCCCCCGTGGTCAGCGGGGCGCTGTTTTTT	CASSPPVVSGALFF
TRBV12-3/TRBV12-4	15	many	TRBJ1-4	NA	TGTGCCAGCACAACCCCCGGGGGTTCAGGGGAAAAACTGTTTTTT	CASTTPGGSGEKLFF
TRBV3-1	14	NA	TRBJ1-1	TRBD1	TGTGCCAGCAGCAAACAGGGGGCAGGCACTGAAGCTTTCTTT	CASSKQGAGTEAFF
TRBV6-1	16	NA	TRBJ1-1	TRBD1	TGTGCCAGCAGTCCGGTGACAGGGAACATGAACACTGAAGCTTTCTTT	CASSPVTGNMNTEAFF
TRBV11-3	17	few	TRBJ2-1	TRBD2	TGTGCCAGCAGCTTAGATTGGCGGGAGGTCCCCTACAATGAGCAGTTCTTC	CASSLDWREVPYNEQFF
TRBV2	14	few	TRBJ2-2	TRBD1	TGTGCCAACAGGGGGCAAGCGAACACCGGGGAGCTGTTTTTT	CANRGQANTGELFF
TRBV28	13	few	TRBJ2-1	TRBD2	TGTGCCAGCAAGCTAGCGGGAGATAGTGAGCAGTTCTTC	CASKLAGDSEQFF
TRBV10-1	14	few	TRBJ1-6	TRBD1	TGCGCCAGCAGCGACGACAGGGGGCCTTCACCCCTCCACTTT	CASSDDRGPSPLHF
TRBV5-6	22	NA	TRBJ2-5	TRBD1	TGTGCCAGCAGTCAACCGGGACAGTACCCGAAGCTCCCCACCTACATAAAAGAGACCCAGTACTTC	CASSQPGQYPKLPTYIKETQYF
TRBV12-3/TRBV12-4	17	NA	TRBJ2-2	TRBD1	TGTGCCAGCTCTCCAGGGGGCGTGGGGGCGAACACCGGGGAGCTGTTTTTT	CASSPGGVGANTGELFF
TRBV7-6	15	few	TRBJ2-5	NA	TGTGCCAGCAGCTTAGAAAGGGGGAGTAGGGAGACCCAGTACTTC	CASSLERGSRETQYF
TRBV5-1	15	NA	TRBJ2-1	NA	TGCGCCAGCAGCTTGAACAGCCTCTCCTACAATGAGCAGTTCTTC	CASSLNSLSYNEQFF
TRBV7-9	14	NA	TRBJ2-7	NA	TGTGCCAGCAGCTTAACAACAAACTCCTACGAGCAGTACTTC	CASSLTTNSYEQYF
TRBV24-1	13	NA	TRBJ2-1	NA	TGTGCCACCAGTGACCCGGGCTTCAATGAGCAGTTCTTC	CATSDPGFNEQFF
TRBV6-2/TRBV6-3	15	few	TRBJ1-5	NA	TGTGCCAGCAGCACGACCGGTTATAGCAATCAGCCCCAGCATTTT	CASSTTGYSNQPQHF
TRBV7-3	15	NA	TRBJ2-1	NA	TGTGCCAGCAGCTTAACGTCTGGTTTAGGTAATGAGCAGTTCTTC	CASSLTSGLGNEQFF
TRBV5-1	16	NA	TRBJ2-5	NA	TGCGCCAGCAGCGATTCCGGGGCGAGAGGGCAAGAGACCCAGTACTTC	CASSDSGARGQETQYF
TRBV7-3	15	NA	TRBJ2-1	TRBD2	TGTGCCAGCAGCTTTGGCGGGAGGGCCGGGAATGAGCAGTTCTTC	CASSFGGRAGNEQFF
TRBV12-3/TRBV12-4	15	NA	TRBJ2-1	NA	TGTGCCAGCAGTTTAGGGGACGGCCTTTACAATGAGCAGTTCTTC	CASSLGDGLYNEQFF
TRBV20-1	13	NA	TRBJ2-1	TRBD2	TGCAGTGCTAGAGACGCCCTTAGCGGGACCCAGTTCTTC	CSARDALSGTQFF
TRBV24-1	15	few	TRBJ2-1	NA	TGTGCCACCAGTGATACCAGGGGAAATCACAATGAGCAGTTCTTC	CATSDTRGNHNEQFF
TRBV24-1	15	NA	TRBJ2-5	NA	TGTGCCACCAGTGATTTGGCGGAGGACCAAGAGACCCAGTACTTC	CATSDLAEDQETQYF
TRBV10-2	13	few	TRBJ2-3	NA	TGCGCCAGCAGTGAGTCGTATGCAGATACGCAGTATTTT	CASSESYADTQYF
TRBV20-1	15	NA	TRBJ2-5	TRBD1	TGCAGTGCTAGAGATCAAGGGGGCCTAGTGGAGACCCAGTACTTC	CSARDQGGLVETQYF
TRBV11-2	13	few	TRBJ2-1	NA	TGTGCCAGCAGCTTTTCCCCCCGGGCTGAGCAGTTCTTC	CASSFSPRAEQFF
TRBV12-3/TRBV12-4	15	few	TRBJ2-7	TRBD2	TGTGCCAGCAGTTTCTGGCTAGCGGGGGCCTACGAGCAGTACTTC	CASSFWLAGAYEQYF
TRBV3-1	16	NA	TRBJ2-5	TRBD1	TGTGCCAGCAGCAATTCTCCAGGGGGCGAAGTGGAGACCCAGTACTTC	CASSNSPGGEVETQYF